This passage covers 29 T cell receptor beta chains from one sample sequenced in a study of control samples from healthy donors and cancer patients. Sequencing used immunoSEQ multiplex PCR; TCRdb keeps in-frame clones, though not all of them. The sample has some 51,000 clones, approximately 88% seen once. Sequencing was done on a sample of blood. These receptors were collected from a man over 45 in good health.

The rearrangement links TRBV30 to TRBJ1-2; 7 bases match TRBD1. Germline V gene lookup returns CDR1 GTSNPN and CDR2 SVGIG (reference sequence). Germline trimming cut 2 bases from V and 8 bases from J; bases unmatched to any gene: 8. The CDR3 contains 13 residues. Here the CDR3 reads CAWSPTGSLGYTF. Here the CDR3 DNA reads TGTGCCTGGAGTCCGACAGGGTCTCTCGGCTACACCTTC. The full variable domain, its missing parts supplied by reference TRBV30 and TRBJ1-2, is SQTIHQWPATLVQPVGSPLSLECTVEGTSNPNLYWYRQAAGRGLQLLFYSVGIGQISSEVPQNLSASRPQDRQFILSSKKLLLSDSGFYLCAWSPTGSLGYTFGSGTRLTVV.

The chain couples TRBV7-2 to TRBJ1-1; D gene unclear. Germline lookup yields CDR1 SGHTA and CDR2 FQGNSA. V lost 1 base to trimming and J lost 4 bases, with 10 bases between them. The CDR3 is made up of 14 amino acids. The CDR3 nucleotides read TGTGCCAGCAGCTTAGATGCGCTCCCCACTGAAGCTTTCTTT. The encoded protein is CASSLDALPTEAFF.

This clone is classed as medium-sized (0.01 to 0.1%). The rearrangement uses TRBV28 and TRBJ2-3, with no clear D. Germline CDR1 and CDR2: MDHEN and SYDVKM. This CDR3 contains 12 residues. Trimming removed 4 bases from V and 5 bases from J, with 7 bases in between. CDR3 in amino acids: CASSSVIDTQYF. The CDR3 region has the DNA TGTGCCAGCAGTTCAGTGATAGATACGCAGTATTTT.

V and J are TRBV24-1 and TRBJ2-1; 9 bases map to TRBD1. There are 16 residues in the CDR3. Germline V gives CDR1 KGHDR, CDR2 SFDVKD. V lost 4 bases, J lost 5 bases, and 8 bases stayed unmatched. CDR3 coding DNA: TGTGCCACCAGTGACGCCGGGACAGGGAGAGACAATGAGCAGTTCTTC. This sequence encodes CATSDAGTGRDNEQFF.

The CDR3 DNA reads TGTGCCAGCATCCTCTCCCCAGGCGGGAGCACCGGGGAGCTGTTTTTT. Amino acid sequence: CASILSPGGSTGELFF. The chain uses TRBV3-1 (or the pseudogene TRBV3-2) and TRBJ2-2; 7 positions match TRBD2. The CDR3 covers 16 residues. J lost 4 bases, V lost 7 bases, and 12 bases had no gene match. CDR1 and CDR2 from the germline V gene are LGHDT and YNNKEL (reference sequence).

The J gene is TRBJ1-6, the V gene TRBV10-2; D possibly corresponds to TRBD1 (5 bases). The length of the CDR3 is 16 residues. The V end lost 0 bases, the J end lost 7 bases, and 13 bases lay between the germline ends. Per the germline V gene, CDR1 is WSHSY and CDR2 is SAAADI. The CDR3 spells CASSESGGLNNSPLHF. CDR3 coding DNA: TGCGCCAGCAGTGAGTCGGGGGGTTTAAACAATTCACCCCTCCACTTT.

A single count supports this clone. The V gene is TRBV6-5, the J gene TRBJ2-1; D unclear. Germline V gives CDR1 MNHEY, CDR2 SVGAGI. V gave up 6 bases and J gave up 0 bases, with 12 bases separating them. The CDR3 is 15 amino acids. The CDR3 nucleotides read TGTGCCAGCAGGGTTAGCTCGTACTCCTACAATGAGCAGTTCTTC. Translating gives CASRVSSYSYNEQFF.

The chain has TRBV5-6 and TRBJ1-2, with D possibly matching TRBD1 (6 bases). The CDR3 sequence is 13 residues long. V lost 4 bases and J 3 bases, leaving 10 bases between the germline ends. Germline loops: CDR1 SGHDT, CDR2 YYEEEE. The CDR3 region is CASSRDTYYGYTF. The CDR3 DNA reads TGTGCCAGCAGCCGGGACACCTACTATGGCTACACCTTC.

The V call is TRBV19, the J call TRBJ1-1; tentative D call: TRBD1 (5 bases). The length of the CDR3 is 13 residues. Trimming took off 5 bases at V and 1 base at J, with 8 bases between the two ends. The germline CDR1 and CDR2 sequences are LNHDA and SQIVND (reference sequence). The chain's CDR3 is CASSVGPNTEAFF. The CDR3 DNA reads as TGTGCCAGTAGTGTGGGGCCGAACACTGAAGCTTTCTTT.

The J gene is TRBJ1-5, the V gene TRBV19, with TRBD1 as a possible D gene (6 bases). Germline V gene lookup returns CDR1 LNHDA and CDR2 SQIVND (reference sequence). CDR3 length: 17 residues. Between the trimmed V and J ends, which lost 4 bases and 4 bases, there was a span of 20 bases. CDR3 in DNA: TGTGCCAGTAGTACGGGATTCTCCCAGGGGCTTAATCAGCCCCAGCATTTT. Encoded protein: CASSTGFSQGLNQPQHF.

In its sample, this clone was seen once. The V gene is TRBV28, the J gene TRBJ1-2; weak D call: TRBD1 (6 bases). The CDR3 runs to 14 residues. CDR1 and CDR2 (germline): MDHEN, SYDVKM. Trimming pared 3 bases from V and 3 bases from J, leaving 11 bases between. The chain's CDR3 is CASSFGGADYGYTF. DNA of the CDR3: TGTGCCAGCAGTTTCGGGGGGGCTGACTATGGCTACACCTTC.

CDR3 protein: CASSLVLTQTYEQYF. The CDR3 DNA is TGTGCCAGCTCATTGGTCCTGACACAAACCTACGAGCAGTACTTC. The chain has TRBV18 and TRBJ2-7; D not certain. The germline V gene has CDR1 KGHSH and CDR2 LQKENI. The CDR3 is 15 amino acids. Trimming cost V 5 bases and J 2 bases, with 16 bases left between them.

This clone qualifies as medium-sized. The rearrangement uses TRBV10-2 and TRBJ2-1; tentative D call: TRBD1 (5 bases). Germline V gene data show CDR1 as WSHSY and CDR2 as SAAADI. The CDR3 extends over 12 amino acids. V lost 6 bases and J lost 6, with 9 bases in between. CDR3 amino acids: CASRPQGNEQFF. Written as DNA, the CDR3 is TGCGCCAGCAGGCCCCAGGGCAATGAGCAGTTCTTC.

The rearrangement joins TRBV9 to TRBJ2-1; D gene unclear. CDR3 size: 14 residues. Trimming shortened V by 3 bases and J by 4 bases, and 11 bases separated the two germline ends. Germline loops: CDR1 SGDLS, CDR2 YYNGEE. CDR3: CASSAAGTYNEQFF. The DNA of the CDR3 is TGTGCCAGCAGCGCAGCCGGAACGTACAATGAGCAGTTCTTC.

With regard to this clone: Other DNA sequences of this sample code for an identical CDR3. The genes are TRBV18 and TRBJ2-7; D may correspond to TRBD1 or TRBD2 (6 bases each). Germline assignment: CDR1 KGHSH and CDR2 LQKENI. The CDR3 consists of 12 residues. With 8 bases removed from V and 3 bases from J, the gap between germline ends came to 11 bases. The CDR3 protein is CASRGQGYEQYF. DNA for the CDR3: TGTGCCAGCCGGGGGCAAGGCTACGAGCAGTACTTC.

Written as DNA, the CDR3 is TGTGCCAGCAGCTTGGGTGGACGGCGGGATGACACCGGGGAGCTGTTTTTT. Its translation is CASSLGGRRDDTGELFF. The chain couples TRBV5-4 to TRBJ2-2, with D perhaps TRBD2 (6 bases). Between the trimmed V and J ends, which lost 0 bases and 3 bases, there was a span of 15 bases. Germline values: CDR1 SGHNT, CDR2 YYREEE (reference sequence). The CDR3 has 17 residues.

The chain links TRBV4-1 to TRBJ2-7; a weak D match, TRBD1 (5 bases). The CDR3 is 14 amino acids. Trimming shortened V by 3 bases and J by 3 bases, and 12 bases separated the two germline ends. Germline lookup yields CDR1 MGHRA and CDR2 YSYEKL. The CDR3 DNA reads TGCGCCAGCAGCCATCCCCGGCAGGGCTACGAGCAGTACTTC. It yields the protein CASSHPRQGYEQYF.

This clone has a handful of counts. This chain joins TRBV5-1 and TRBJ1-2; maybe TRBD1 (6 bases). Trimming stripped 4 bases from V and 6 bases from J, with 13 bases between. The germline V gene has CDR1 SGHRS and CDR2 YFSETQ. The CDR3 sequence is 13 residues long. The chain's CDR3 is CASSLGQEDGYTF. In DNA, the CDR3 is TGCGCCAGCAGCCTGGGACAAGAAGATGGCTACACCTTC.

By proportion, this clone is medium-sized. The V gene is TRBV18, the J gene TRBJ2-1; D gene uncertain. Trimming took off 3 bases at V and 5 bases at J, with 8 bases between the two ends. Germline V gene lookup returns CDR1 KGHSH and CDR2 LQKENI. The CDR3 loop spans 13 amino acids. This CDR3 reads CASSPSLDNEQFF. Written as DNA, the CDR3 is TGTGCCAGCTCACCGTCCCTCGACAATGAGCAGTTCTTC. The full variable domain, completed using reference TRBV18 and TRBJ2-1, is NAGVMQNPRHLVRRRGQEARLRCSPMKGHSHVYWYRQLPEEGLKFMVYLQKENIIDESGMPKERFSAEFPKEGPSILRIQQVVRGDSAAYFCASSPSLDNEQFFGPGTRLTVL.

The chain has TRBV19 and TRBJ1-1; the D gene is possibly TRBD1 (5 bases). The CDR3 has 15 residues. Germline values: CDR1 LNHDA, CDR2 SQIVND (reference sequence). With 7 bases removed from V and 3 bases from J, the gap between germline ends came to 18 bases. The CDR3 DNA reads TGTGCCAGTAAAGACCCAGCCGGGGGAGACACTGAAGCTTTCTTT. Its protein is CASKDPAGGDTEAFF. The full variable domain, rest sourced from reference TRBV19 and TRBJ1-1, is DGGITQSPKYLFRKEGQNVTLSCEQNLNHDAMYWYRQDPGQGLRLIYYSQIVNDFQKGDIAEGYSVSREKKESFPLTVTSAQKNPTAFYLCASKDPAGGDTEAFFGQGTRLTVV.

V is TRBV7-9 and J is TRBJ1-1, with TRBD1 matching over 10 bases. The V segment lost 4 bases and the J segment 1 base; nucleotides outside the gene matches: 6. This CDR3 spans 16 amino acids. The germline V gene has CDR1 SEHNR and CDR2 FQNEAQ (reference sequence). CDR3 region: CASSSAGTGENTEAFF. The CDR3 region has the DNA TGTGCCAGCAGCTCAGCCGGGACAGGGGAGAACACTGAAGCTTTCTTT. The full variable domain, in which reference TRBV7-9 and TRBJ1-1 provide the parts outside the CDR3, is DTGVSQNPRHKITKRGQNVTFRCDPISEHNRLYWYRQTLGQGPEFLTYFQNEAQLEKSRLLSDRFSAERPKGSFSTLEIQRTEQGDSAMYLCASSSAGTGENTEAFFGQGTRLTVV.

This chain joins TRBV7-2 and TRBJ1-2; TRBD1 might be the D (5 bases). Germline CDR1 and CDR2: SGHTA and FQGNSA. Between the trimmed V and J ends, which lost 5 bases and 4 bases, there was a span of 14 bases. The CDR3 covers 14 residues. The CDR3 sequence is CASSQGQLGYGYTF. The CDR3 coding sequence is TGTGCCAGCAGCCAGGGTCAACTAGGCTATGGCTACACCTTC.

The chain uses TRBV10-3 and TRBJ2-3, with unresolved D. The CDR3 is made up of 16 amino acids. Per germline, CDR1 ENHRY and CDR2 SYGVKD. The V end was cut by 4 bases, the J end by 4 bases, with 18 bases between. CDR3 loop: CAISGVIGLGADTQYF. The DNA of the CDR3 is TGTGCCATCAGTGGAGTGATCGGCTTAGGCGCAGATACGCAGTATTTT.

CDR3 sequence reads: CASSPGGRGTYEQYF. In DNA form, the CDR3 reads TGTGCCAGCAGCCCAGGCGGGAGGGGAACCTACGAGCAGTACTTC. V gene TRBV9 combines with J gene TRBJ2-7; the match to TRBD2 covers 9 bases. The CDR3 is made up of 15 amino acids. The trim removed 4 bases at V and 2 bases at J, leaving 7 bases unmatched. Germline assignment: CDR1 SGDLS and CDR2 YYNGEE.

The V and J genes are TRBV18 and TRBJ2-7; TRBD1 aligns across 8 bases. V lost 3 bases, J lost 2 bases, and 3 bases stayed unmatched. Germline V CDR1 and CDR2: KGHSH, LQKENI. CDR3 length equals 14 residues. The CDR3: CASSPVQGAYEQYF. The CDR3, as DNA: TGTGCCAGCTCACCGGTACAGGGGGCCTACGAGCAGTACTTC.

The rearrangement joins TRBV27 to TRBJ2-1; 12 positions match TRBD1. The CDR3 consists of 16 residues. With 5 bases clipped from V and 7 bases from J, the junction kept 9 bases outside the gene matches. Germline lookup yields CDR1 MNHEY and CDR2 SMNVEV (reference sequence). As DNA, the CDR3 is TGTGCCAGCAGTACCTCCGGGACAGGGGGCCGGAATGAGCAGTTCTTC. Translation gives CASSTSGTGGRNEQFF.

The chain links TRBV21-1 to TRBJ1-6; the D call in the table, TRBD1, was not verified against the DNA. TRBV21-1 is a known pseudogene. This CDR3 has 15 amino acids. As DNA, the CDR3 is TGTGCCAGCCTCCTTGGGGGACAGGTTAAGTCACCCCTCCACTTT. Residues: CASLLGGQVKSPLHF.

The chain uses TRBV2 and TRBJ2-3; unclear D gene. The CDR3 runs 16 residues. Germline loops: CDR1 SNHLY, CDR2 FYNNEI. Between the trimmed V and J ends, which lost 1 base and 2 bases, there was a span of 13 bases. The CDR3 reads CASSEEAGDITDTQYF. DNA for the CDR3: TGTGCCAGCAGTGAAGAGGCAGGCGATATCACAGATACGCAGTATTTT.

This chain joins TRBV18 and TRBJ1-5; no clear D gene. Germline V gene sequence: CDR1 KGHSH, CDR2 LQKENI. V lost 3 bases and J lost 4, with 10 bases in between. This CDR3 has 14 residues. CDR3 in amino acids: CASSPREGNQPQHF. The CDR3, as DNA: TGTGCCAGCTCACCCCGGGAAGGGAATCAGCCCCAGCATTTT.